This note documents a single T cell receptor (beta chain) sequence. The sample belongs to a study of T cell responses to AZD1222 COVID-19 vaccine. Clones were read by immunoSEQ multiplex PCR, and TCRdb kept only the in-frame ones, dropping some. The sample holds 120,000 or so clones, about nine tenths seen once. It was second doses at about 4 or about 12 weeks that were pooled. V lost 5 bases to trimming and J lost 5 bases, with 13 bases between them. Germline CDR1 reads SNHLY; CDR2 reads FYNNEI. The CDR3 loop spans 14 amino acids. The sequence derives from an adult who received the AZD1222 COVID-19 vaccine. The rearrangement joins TRBV2 to TRBJ2-1; D may be TRBD1 or TRBD2 (5 bases each). Material: peripheral blood, obtained 28 days after the second AZD1222 dose. The CDR3 reads CASSPDEGNNEQFF. CDR3 coding DNA: TGTGCCAGCAGTCCAGATGAGGGGAACAATGAGCAGTTCTTC.